This entry features one T cell receptor beta chain sequence. What it binds is not known. This record belongs to a study of human T cells and chemical hapten exposure. Study-level background: Once 0.01% DPC had been applied to the upper back by patch test, readings were taken at 6 days. Study-level points and caveats: Each of the donors had alopecia, so their immune responses may not resemble those of healthy people.

The CDR3 covers 17 residues. CDR1 is LGHDT, CDR2 YNNKEL, per germline (reference sequence). V lost 3 bases, J lost 0 bases, and 10 bases stayed unmatched. The library gave individual cDNA molecules unique molecular identifiers. TCRdb reprocessed the RACE reads with MiXCR, giving one entry per CDR3 protein. The sample consists of about 380,000 distinct CDR3 sequences, more than 5% of them appearing once. Noted time point: patch test 2, 6 weeks after DPC sensitization. The sample's treatment: therapeutic diphenylcyclopropenone sensitization with weekly scalp DPC. This material consisted of whole blood, taken in connection with sensitization to the hapten diphenylcyclopropenone (DPC). The TCR comes from a woman aged 18-29 years with alopecia areata. Some clones in this sample may be carry-over from other donors' samples. The chain combines TRBV3-1 with TRBJ2-7, with 8 bases fitting TRBD1. The CDR3 loop is CASSQAFRGQDSYEQYF. The CDR3 DNA reads as TGTGCCAGCAGCCAGGCCTTTAGGGGACAGGACTCCTACGAGCAGTACTTC.